This T cell receptor (beta chain) was recovered during a study of control samples from healthy donors and cancer patients. Here immunoSEQ multiplex PCR was the method, and the copy in TCRdb shows in-frame clones only, minus some. This table holds approximately 100,000 clones, about 89% found once. The CDR3 extends over 14 amino acids. V lost 6 bases, J lost 5 bases, and 16 bases lay in between. Per the germline V gene, CDR1 is MGHDK and CDR2 is SYGVNS. This clone came up once. V and J are TRBV25-1 and TRBJ2-5; D perhaps matches TRBD2 (6 bases). The source is a woman in her forties or fifties in good health. Source material: blood. The CDR3 loop is CASRVRGGLETQYF. DNA of the CDR3: TGTGCCAGCAGGGTAAGGGGAGGTCTCGAGACCCAGTACTTC.